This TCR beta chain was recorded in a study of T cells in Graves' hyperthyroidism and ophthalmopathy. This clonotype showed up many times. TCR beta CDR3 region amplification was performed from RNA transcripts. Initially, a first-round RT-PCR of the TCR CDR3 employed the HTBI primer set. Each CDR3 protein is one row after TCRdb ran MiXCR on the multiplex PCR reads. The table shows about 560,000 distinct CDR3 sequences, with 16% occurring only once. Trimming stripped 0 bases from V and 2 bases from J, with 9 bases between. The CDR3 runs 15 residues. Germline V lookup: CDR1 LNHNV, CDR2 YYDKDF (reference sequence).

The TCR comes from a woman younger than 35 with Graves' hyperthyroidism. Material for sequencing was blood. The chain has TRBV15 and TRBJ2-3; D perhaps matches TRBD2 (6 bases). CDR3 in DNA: TGTGCCACCAGCAGAGAAGGGACTCCCACAGATACGCAGTATTTT. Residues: CATSREGTPTDTQYF.